The rows below give T cell receptor beta chains drawn from one sample of a study of CD8 T cells in Susac syndrome. TCRdb reprocessed the immunoSEQ multiplex PCR reads via MiXCR and lists one record per CDR3 protein. This repertoire shows 150,000 to 250,000 distinct CDR3 sequences, about 96% found once; its top ten account for approximately 0.097%. Sequences were obtained from CD4+ T cells from PBMCs. These receptors all stem from a human donor with multiple sclerosis. Both conserved end residues are part of each CDR3. The D gene is left open where the match is weak. Not all rows give a size; the values are once, few, many and, for expanded clones, a class.

V gene: TRBV7-2; D gene: TRBD2; clone size: -; J gene: TRBJ2-5; CDR3 protein: CASSSTGTSQGTQYF; CDR3 DNA: TGTGCCAGCAGCTCCACCGGGACTAGTCAAGGGACCCAGTACTTC
V gene: TRBV20-1; D gene: TRBD2; clone size: -; J gene: TRBJ2-7; CDR3 protein: CSARDRLAGGYEQYF; CDR3 DNA: TGCAGTGCTAGAGATCGTCTAGCGGGGGGCTACGAGCAGTACTTC
V gene: TRBV4-2; D gene: -; clone size: -; J gene: TRBJ1-2; CDR3 protein: CASSQDLAEYGYTF; CDR3 DNA: TGTGCCAGCAGCCAAGATCTGGCGGAGTATGGCTACACCTTC
V gene: TRBV30; D gene: -; clone size: -; J gene: TRBJ1-2; CDR3 protein: CALTLEGNGYTF; CDR3 DNA: TGTGCCTTAACCTTGGAAGGAAATGGCTACACCTTC
V gene: TRBV7-3; D gene: -; clone size: -; J gene: TRBJ2-1; CDR3 protein: CASSLRPGAYNEQFF; CDR3 DNA: TGTGCCAGCAGCTTAAGGCCAGGGGCTTACAATGAGCAGTTCTTC
V gene: TRBV29-1; D gene: TRBD2; clone size: -; J gene: TRBJ2-1; CDR3 protein: CSVGTGRRGGFNEQFF; CDR3 DNA: TGCAGCGTTGGAACTGGGAGGCGGGGGGGCTTTAATGAGCAGTTCTTC
V gene: TRBV30; D gene: -; clone size: -; J gene: TRBJ1-2; CDR3 protein: CAWSVGGYYGYTF; CDR3 DNA: TGTGCCTGGAGTGTAGGGGGGTACTATGGCTACACCTTC
V gene: TRBV27; D gene: -; clone size: -; J gene: TRBJ1-1; CDR3 protein: CASSRGRTEAFF; CDR3 DNA: TGTGCCAGCAGTAGAGGGCGGACTGAAGCTTTCTTT
V gene: TRBV29-1; D gene: TRBD1; clone size: -; J gene: TRBJ2-7; CDR3 protein: CSFSVRTGGYEQYF; CDR3 DNA: TGCAGCTTCAGTGTTCGGACAGGGGGATACGAGCAGTACTTC
V gene: TRBV14; D gene: -; clone size: -; J gene: TRBJ1-2; CDR3 protein: CASSPDSYPYGYTF; CDR3 DNA: TGTGCCAGCAGCCCGGACAGCTACCCATATGGCTACACCTTC
V gene: TRBV24-1; D gene: -; clone size: -; J gene: TRBJ2-1; CDR3 protein: CATSSSLPNEQFF; CDR3 DNA: TGTGCCACCAGTTCTTCTCTCCCCAATGAGCAGTTCTTC
V gene: TRBV20-1; D gene: -; clone size: -; J gene: TRBJ2-7; CDR3 protein: CSAREGGTDEQYF; CDR3 DNA: TGCAGTGCTAGAGAGGGGGGAACCGACGAGCAGTACTTC
V gene: TRBV5-4; D gene: TRBD1; clone size: -; J gene: TRBJ2-3; CDR3 protein: CASSLDRVTDTQYF; CDR3 DNA: TGTGCCAGCAGCCTGGACAGGGTTACAGATACGCAGTATTTT
V gene: TRBV7-9; D gene: -; clone size: -; J gene: TRBJ2-1; CDR3 protein: CASSPRRGSHEQFF; CDR3 DNA: TGTGCCAGCAGCCCGAGGCGGGGCTCGCATGAGCAGTTCTTC
V gene: TRBV12-3/TRBV12-4; D gene: -; clone size: -; J gene: TRBJ2-7; CDR3 protein: CASSLESSSYEQYF; CDR3 DNA: TGTGCCAGCAGTTTGGAGTCAAGCTCCTACGAGCAGTACTTC
V gene: TRBV30; D gene: -; clone size: once; J gene: TRBJ1-3; CDR3 protein: CAWSGGIGNTIYF; CDR3 DNA: TGTGCCTGGAGTGGCGGGATTGGAAACACCATATATTTT
V gene: TRBV25-1; D gene: -; clone size: once; J gene: TRBJ2-5; CDR3 protein: CASSGGITQYF; CDR3 DNA: TGTGCCAGCAGTGGGGGGATAACCCAGTACTTC
V gene: TRBV4-2; D gene: -; clone size: -; J gene: TRBJ2-7; CDR3 protein: CASSQAPDSYEQYF; CDR3 DNA: TGTGCCAGCAGCCAGGCTCCGGACTCCTACGAGCAGTACTTC
V gene: TRBV12-3/TRBV12-4; D gene: -; clone size: -; J gene: TRBJ2-7; CDR3 protein: CASSFGSTGYEQYF; CDR3 DNA: TGTGCCAGCAGTTTCGGCTCAACTGGCTACGAGCAGTACTTC
V gene: TRBV24-1; D gene: TRBD2; clone size: -; J gene: TRBJ2-1; CDR3 protein: CATGTSGREQFF; CDR3 DNA: TGTGCCACTGGGACTAGCGGGAGGGAGCAGTTCTTC
V gene: TRBV15; D gene: -; clone size: -; J gene: TRBJ1-5; CDR3 protein: CATSRDYGVNQPQHF; CDR3 DNA: TGTGCCACCAGCAGAGATTATGGGGTCAACCAGCCCCAGCATTTT
V gene: TRBV3-1; D gene: -; clone size: -; J gene: TRBJ2-7; CDR3 protein: CASSQDAAIYEQYF; CDR3 DNA: TGTGCCAGCAGCCAAGATGCTGCGATCTACGAGCAGTACTTC
V gene: TRBV27; D gene: -; clone size: -; J gene: TRBJ2-7; CDR3 protein: CASSSRGLSSYEQYF; CDR3 DNA: TGTGCCAGCAGTTCTAGAGGGCTCAGCTCCTACGAGCAGTACTTC
V gene: TRBV29-1; D gene: -; clone size: -; J gene: TRBJ1-1; CDR3 protein: CSVGGQGPVEAFF; CDR3 DNA: TGCAGCGTTGGGGGGCAGGGGCCTGTTGAAGCTTTCTTT
V gene: TRBV29-1; D gene: -; clone size: -; J gene: TRBJ2-1; CDR3 protein: CSAGDFEQFF; CDR3 DNA: TGCAGCGCCGGTGACTTTGAGCAGTTCTTC
V gene: TRBV7-9; D gene: -; clone size: -; J gene: TRBJ1-2; CDR3 protein: CASSLGRPAYGYTF; CDR3 DNA: TGTGCCAGCAGCTTAGGGCGACCTGCCTATGGCTACACCTTC
V gene: TRBV7-3; D gene: TRBD2; clone size: -; J gene: TRBJ2-5; CDR3 protein: CASSLLAGSLETQYF; CDR3 DNA: TGTGCCAGCAGCTTACTAGCGGGCTCGTTGGAGACCCAGTACTTC
V gene: TRBV12-3/TRBV12-4; D gene: TRBD2; clone size: -; J gene: TRBJ2-3; CDR3 protein: CASSLEIGGRGTDTQYF; CDR3 DNA: TGTGCCAGCAGTTTAGAGATCGGCGGGAGAGGCACAGATACGCAGTATTTT
V gene: TRBV20-1; D gene: TRBD1; clone size: -; J gene: TRBJ1-5; CDR3 protein: CSARGTGVQPQHF; CDR3 DNA: TGCAGTGCTAGGGGGACAGGGGTTCAGCCCCAGCATTTT
V gene: TRBV11-2; D gene: -; clone size: -; J gene: TRBJ1-2; CDR3 protein: CASSSNPLTLGYGYTF; CDR3 DNA: TGTGCCAGCAGCTCGAACCCACTAACATTAGGGTATGGCTACACCTTC
V gene: TRBV29-1; D gene: TRBD2; clone size: -; J gene: TRBJ2-7; CDR3 protein: CSVAVAGAREQYF; CDR3 DNA: TGCAGCGTTGCTGTAGCGGGAGCGCGTGAGCAGTACTTC
V gene: TRBV6-6; D gene: TRBD1; clone size: once; J gene: TRBJ2-1; CDR3 protein: CASTRQGENNEQFF; CDR3 DNA: TGTGCCAGCACCCGACAGGGGGAAAACAATGAGCAGTTCTTC
V gene: TRBV5-4; D gene: TRBD2; clone size: -; J gene: TRBJ2-1; CDR3 protein: CASSPRREGSNEQFF; CDR3 DNA: TGTGCCAGCAGCCCCCGGCGGGAGGGGTCAAATGAGCAGTTCTTC
V gene: TRBV27; D gene: -; clone size: -; J gene: TRBJ1-5; CDR3 protein: CASSIDSGQGARPQHF; CDR3 DNA: TGTGCCAGCAGTATTGACTCGGGCCAAGGAGCCCGGCCCCAGCATTTT
V gene: TRBV20-1; D gene: TRBD2; clone size: -; J gene: TRBJ2-1; CDR3 protein: CSARALAVLSYNEQFF; CDR3 DNA: TGCAGTGCTAGAGCACTAGCGGTCCTCTCCTACAATGAGCAGTTCTTC
V gene: TRBV29-1; D gene: -; clone size: -; J gene: TRBJ1-5; CDR3 protein: CSVILRAGQPQHF; CDR3 DNA: TGCAGCGTTATATTGAGGGCGGGCCAGCCCCAGCATTTT
V gene: TRBV10-3; D gene: TRBD1; clone size: -; J gene: TRBJ1-2; CDR3 protein: CAINGQGYGYTF; CDR3 DNA: TGTGCCATCAACGGACAGGGCTATGGCTACACCTTC
V gene: TRBV20-1; D gene: TRBD1; clone size: once; J gene: TRBJ2-1; CDR3 protein: CSALTGPNPNEQFF; CDR3 DNA: TGCAGTGCTTTGACAGGGCCCAATCCCAATGAGCAGTTCTTC
V gene: TRBV15; D gene: TRBD1; clone size: -; J gene: TRBJ1-6; CDR3 protein: CATSRDHRGYNSPLHF; CDR3 DNA: TGTGCCACCAGCAGAGATCACAGGGGGTATAATTCACCCCTCCACTTT
V gene: TRBV30; D gene: -; clone size: -; J gene: TRBJ1-2; CDR3 protein: CAWSAWAYGYTF; CDR3 DNA: TGTGCCTGGAGTGCGTGGGCCTATGGCTACACCTTC
V gene: TRBV5-4; D gene: TRBD2; clone size: -; J gene: TRBJ2-5; CDR3 protein: CASSLNSGRAETQYF; CDR3 DNA: TGTGCCAGCAGCTTGAACAGCGGGAGGGCAGAGACCCAGTACTTC
V gene: TRBV4-1; D gene: TRBD2; clone size: -; J gene: TRBJ2-3; CDR3 protein: CASSQVTPGTSGRATDTQYF; CDR3 DNA: TGCGCCAGCAGCCAAGTCACCCCAGGGACTAGCGGGAGGGCCACTGATACGCAGTATTTT
V gene: TRBV24-1; D gene: -; clone size: -; J gene: TRBJ1-2; CDR3 protein: CATSDWGGYGYTF; CDR3 DNA: TGTGCCACCAGTGATTGGGGGGGCTATGGCTACACCTTC
V gene: TRBV29-1; D gene: -; clone size: -; J gene: TRBJ2-2; CDR3 protein: CSAYTGELFF; CDR3 DNA: TGCAGCGCATACACCGGGGAGCTGTTTTTT
V gene: TRBV9; D gene: -; clone size: -; J gene: TRBJ2-1; CDR3 protein: CASSVGPGYNEQFF; CDR3 DNA: TGTGCCAGCAGCGTAGGCCCGGGGTACAATGAGCAGTTCTTC
V gene: TRBV6-2/TRBV6-3; D gene: -; clone size: -; J gene: TRBJ1-2; CDR3 protein: CASGARYGYTF; CDR3 DNA: TGTGCCAGTGGGGCCCGCTATGGCTACACCTTC
V gene: TRBV11-2; D gene: -; clone size: -; J gene: TRBJ2-4; CDR3 protein: CASSQVRLLAKNIQYF; CDR3 DNA: TGTGCCAGCAGCCAAGTTCGACTCCTAGCCAAAAACATTCAGTACTTC
V gene: TRBV27; D gene: TRBD2; clone size: -; J gene: TRBJ2-7; CDR3 protein: CASSSLRGSGGYEQYF; CDR3 DNA: TGTGCCAGCAGTTCCCTCAGGGGTAGCGGGGGATACGAGCAGTACTTC
V gene: TRBV23-1; D gene: -; clone size: -; J gene: TRBJ2-7; CDR3 protein: CASRRPPRSSYEQYF; CDR3 DNA: TGCGCCAGCAGACGCCCTCCTCGGAGCTCCTACGAGCAGTACTTC
V gene: TRBV27; D gene: TRBD2; clone size: once; J gene: TRBJ2-7; CDR3 protein: CASSYSGSSYEQYF; CDR3 DNA: TGTGCCAGCAGTTACAGCGGGAGTAGCTACGAGCAGTACTTC
V gene: TRBV4-2; D gene: TRBD2; clone size: -; J gene: TRBJ2-2; CDR3 protein: CASSHGTSGGGELFF; CDR3 DNA: TGTGCCAGCAGCCACGGGACTAGCGGGGGCGGGGAGCTGTTTTTT
V gene: TRBV5-1; D gene: -; clone size: once; J gene: TRBJ1-4; CDR3 protein: CASSFMDGLREKLFF; CDR3 DNA: TGCGCCAGCAGCTTCATGGACGGTCTACGAGAAAAACTGTTTTTT
V gene: TRBV29-1; D gene: -; clone size: -; J gene: TRBJ1-4; CDR3 protein: CSAGSDGLNEKLFF; CDR3 DNA: TGCAGCGCGGGTTCGGATGGGCTTAATGAAAAACTGTTTTTT
V gene: TRBV3-1; D gene: TRBD2; clone size: -; J gene: TRBJ2-4; CDR3 protein: CASSQGGLTKNIQYF; CDR3 DNA: TGTGCCAGCAGCCAGGGAGGGCTAACCAAAAACATTCAGTACTTC